The 23 T cell receptor beta chains in this list originate from one sample, sequenced in a study of cytomegalovirus exposure and HLA in healthy donors. Vbeta (60) and Jbeta (13) primers were used in the PCR. The data were produced by immunoSEQ multiplex PCR, yet TCRdb's version contains in-frame clones alone and is incomplete. Of 100,000 to 150,000 clones in the sample, about 80% were seen once. The sequenced sample was PBMCs. The receptors here all came from a man aged 30 to 45 in good health and CMV-seropositive.

V is TRBV9 and J is TRBJ1-1; weak D call: TRBD1 (6 bases). Per the germline V gene, CDR1 is SGDLS and CDR2 is YYNGEE. The ends were cut back, 4 bases at V and 0 bases at J, with 22 bases in the middle. The CDR3 has 18 residues. Written as DNA, the CDR3 is TGTGCCAGCAGCAAAGAGAGGGAAAATGGGGGCATGAACACTGAAGCTTTCTTT. It yields the protein CASSKERENGGMNTEAFF.

The gene calls are TRBV11-2 and TRBJ2-2; D remains ambiguous. The V gene's germline CDR1 is SGHAT and CDR2 FQNNGV. Trimming cost V 1 base and J 7 bases, with 13 bases left between them. The CDR3 is 15 amino acids. CDR3 sequence: CASSLAIGYDGELFF. The CDR3 DNA sequence: TGTGCCAGCAGCTTAGCGATCGGTTACGACGGGGAGCTGTTTTTT.

This chain connects TRBV5-1 to TRBJ2-7, with 9 bases identical to TRBD1. V dropped 4 bases and J dropped 4; count of bases not matched to a gene: 6. The germline V gene has CDR1 SGHRS and CDR2 YFSETQ. This CDR3 has 14 amino acids. The CDR3 sequence is CASSPGQGPYEQYF. In nucleotides, the CDR3 is TGCGCCAGCAGCCCGGGACAGGGCCCTTACGAGCAGTACTTC.

This sequence joins TRBV6-5 and TRBJ2-7; 7 bases agree with TRBD1. V lost 4 bases, J lost 1 base, and 1 base stayed unmatched. The CDR3 loop spans 13 amino acids. The germline CDR1 and CDR2 sequences are MNHEY and SVGAGI. CDR3 residues: CASSWDSSYEQYF. CDR3 sequence (DNA): TGTGCCAGCAGTTGGGACAGTTCCTACGAGCAGTACTTC.

The chain has TRBV29-1 and TRBJ2-5; D remains ambiguous. CDR1 and CDR2 from the germline V gene are SQVTM and ANQGSEA. This CDR3 region has 13 residues. V gave up 3 bases and J gave up 1 base, with 9 bases separating them. The CDR3 bases are TGCAGCGTTGAGTGGCAGTTCCAAGAGACCCAGTACTTC. Its translation is CSVEWQFQETQYF.

This chain links TRBV11-1 with TRBJ2-2; 11 positions match TRBD2. Looked up from germline, CDR1 is SGHAT and CDR2 is FQDESV (reference sequence). The CDR3 runs to 17 residues. V lost 6 bases and J lost 6; bases outside the gene matches: 12. The CDR3 nucleotides are TGTGCCAGCAGAGAACACGCTAGCGGGAGGTTGGCCGGGGAGCTGTTTTTT. Its protein is CASREHASGRLAGELFF.

This clone was seen a handful of times. The chain is built from TRBV7-2 and TRBJ2-1; TRBD2 matches 14 bases. Germline lookup yields CDR1 SGHTA and CDR2 FQGNSA. The CDR3 totals 16 residues. Losses at the gene ends were 5 bases for V and 3 bases for J; bases not matched to a gene: 3. The CDR3 coding sequence is TGTGCCAGCAGCATGGGGACTAGCGGGAGCTACAATGAGCAGTTCTTC. Translating it yields CASSMGTSGSYNEQFF.

The V and J genes are TRBV9 and TRBJ2-1, with D maybe TRBD2 (5 bases). Trimming took off 4 bases at V and 0 bases at J, with 11 bases between the two ends. Germline loops: CDR1 SGDLS, CDR2 YYNGEE. The CDR3 extends over 15 amino acids. The CDR3 protein is CASSKDSVSYNEQFF. CDR3 sequence (DNA): TGTGCCAGCAGCAAGGACTCGGTCTCCTACAATGAGCAGTTCTTC.

This clone was detected only a few times. The rearrangement uses TRBV6-1 and TRBJ2-7; D call uncertain. Trimming removed 2 bases at V and 0 bases at J, with 8 bases between. The V gene's germline CDR1 is MNHNS and CDR2 SASEGT. The CDR3 is 14 residues long. The CDR3 DNA reads as TGTGCCAGCAGTGAACAGGAAAGCTCCTACGAGCAGTACTTC. Translated: CASSEQESSYEQYF.

The genes are TRBV7-9 and TRBJ1-1, with D perhaps TRBD1 (5 bases). The ends were cut back, 6 bases at V and 11 bases at J, with 16 bases in the middle. Looked up from germline, CDR1 is SEHNR and CDR2 is FQNEAQ (reference sequence). The CDR3 spans 12 residues. CDR3 DNA sequence: TGTGCCAGCAGTCCGCGGGGGGTGGATGCTTTCTTT. It encodes CASSPRGVDAFF.

The chain combines TRBV29-1 with TRBJ2-3, with TRBD2 as a possible D gene (6 bases). Trimming stripped 0 bases from V and 5 bases from J, with 9 bases between. The V gene's germline CDR1 is SQVTM and CDR2 ANQGSEA. This CDR3 is built from 13 residues. The CDR3 nucleotides read TGCAGCGTTGAAGATCAGGAGGGAGATACGCAGTATTTT. Protein product: CSVEDQEGDTQYF.

This chain uses TRBV11-2 with TRBJ2-1; the match to TRBD2 covers 15 bases. Trimming took 5 bases from V and 0 from J; bases not matched to a gene: 8. The length of the CDR3 is 19 residues. Per germline, CDR1 SGHAT and CDR2 FQNNGV. CDR3 coding DNA: TGTGCCAGCAGCCCGGGACTAGCGGGAGGCTTGAGCTCCTACAATGAGCAGTTCTTC. Translated: CASSPGLAGGLSSYNEQFF. Complete variable domain (other parts from reference TRBV11-2 and TRBJ2-1): EAGVAQSPRYKIIEKRQSVAFWCNPISGHATLYWYQQILGQGPKLLIQFQNNGVVDDSQLPKDRFSAERLKGVDSTLKIQPAKLEDSAVYLCASSPGLAGGLSSYNEQFFGPGTRLTVL.

The rearrangement joins TRBV7-9 to TRBJ1-2; 7 positions match TRBD1. V shed 5 bases and J 7 bases; nucleotides not matched to a gene: 1. The CDR3 spans 11 residues. Germline V lookup: CDR1 SEHNR, CDR2 FQNEAQ (reference sequence). The CDR3 region is CASSRQGGYTF. CDR3 coding DNA: TGTGCCAGCAGCCGACAGGGTGGCTACACCTTC.

This clone was seen once. The V call is TRBV28, the J call TRBJ2-5, with D perhaps TRBD2 (6 bases). Per germline, CDR1 MDHEN and CDR2 SYDVKM. The CDR3 is 18 residues long. V lost 3 bases, J lost 5 bases, and 25 bases lay in between. CDR3 coding DNA: TGTGCCAGCAGTTTTGGCCCTGTTGGAGGGCCGAGGGTGGAGACCCAGTACTTC. It encodes CASSFGPVGGPRVETQYF.

The chain is built from TRBV14 and TRBJ2-7; perhaps TRBD1 as D (5 bases). The germline V and J ends were trimmed by 2 bases and 1 base, with 9 bases remaining between them. The CDR3 length is 14 residues. Germline V CDR1 and CDR2: SGHDN, FVKESK. CDR3 in amino acids: CASSQPGRSYEQYF. CDR3 in DNA: TGTGCCAGCAGCCAACCAGGGCGGTCCTACGAGCAGTACTTC.

The chain employs TRBV4-1 and TRBJ2-7, with 10 bases fitting TRBD2. CDR3 length: 17 residues. The J segment lost 5 bases and the V segment lost 0 bases, leaving 10 bases of the junction unmatched. CDR1 and CDR2 (germline): MGHRA, YSYEKL. The DNA of the CDR3 is TGCGCCAGCAGCCAAGATCGCAGCGGGAGGGGGCTCCACGAGCAGTACTTC. This encodes CASSQDRSGRGLHEQYF.

As concerns this clone: The junction departs from the called germline gene at one end, perhaps through a read error. CDR3 sequence: CASRLDGQGVKTQYF. The DNA for the CDR3 is TGCGCCAGCAGGTTGGACGGACAGGGGGTGAAGACCCAGTACTTC. The chain combines TRBV5-1 with TRBJ2-5; 10 bases are shared with TRBD1. The V gene's germline CDR1 is SGHRS and CDR2 YFSETQ. This CDR3 comprises 15 residues.

The chain links TRBV9 to TRBJ1-2, with a tentative D call TRBD1 (5 bases). Germline-derived CDR1 and CDR2 are SGDLS and YYNGEE. This CDR3 region has 16 residues. Trimming left V 0 bases short and J 3 bases short, with 15 bases between. CDR3 nucleotide sequence: TGTGCCAGCAGCGTAGGGGACCCCGCGGGGGACTATGGCTACACCTTC. It yields the protein CASSVGDPAGDYGYTF. Supplemented by reference TRBV9 and TRBJ1-2, the full variable domain reads DSGVTQTPKHLITATGQRVTLRCSPRSGDLSVYWYQQSLDQGLQFLIQYYNGEERAKGNILERFSAQQFPDLHSELNLSSLELGDSALYFCASSVGDPAGDYGYTFGSGTRLTVV.

The rearrangement joins TRBV7-6 to TRBJ2-5, with D perhaps TRBD2 (6 bases). V lost 4 bases and J 4 bases, leaving 16 bases between the germline ends. This CDR3 contains 15 residues. Germline CDR1 reads SGHVS; CDR2 reads FNYEAQ. The CDR3 nucleotides are TGTGCCAGCAGCTCCGGGCTAGTGGGGGGAGAGACCCAGTACTTC. Translating it yields CASSSGLVGGETQYF.

The chain has TRBV15 and TRBJ1-5; D perhaps matches TRBD1 (6 bases). Germline CDR1 LNHNV, CDR2 YYDKDF (reference sequence). V lost 1 base to trimming and J lost 1 base, with 17 bases between them. CDR3 length equals 18 residues. CDR3 residues: CATSRGGRRGASNQPQHF. The DNA of the CDR3 is TGTGCCACCAGCAGAGGGGGGAGGCGGGGGGCGAGCAATCAGCCCCAGCATTTT.

V is TRBV30 and J is TRBJ2-7, with 8 bases fitting TRBD1. V trimming: 2 bases; J trimming: 6 bases; junction bases outside the gene matches: 9. Per the germline V gene, CDR1 is GTSNPN and CDR2 is SVGIG (reference sequence). The CDR3 runs 14 residues. DNA for the CDR3: TGTGCCTGGAGTTGGGCAGGGGGCTGGGGCGAGCAGTACTTC. Protein product: CAWSWAGGWGEQYF.

This chain links TRBV28 with TRBJ2-7, with a possible D match to TRBD1 (5 bases). V was cut by 6 bases and J by 1 base, with 7 bases left in between. This CDR3 region has 12 residues. From germline, CDR1 is MDHEN and CDR2 SYDVKM. The CDR3 is CASRGVSYEQYF. The CDR3 nucleotides are TGTGCCAGCAGAGGGGTATCCTACGAGCAGTACTTC.

The rearrangement joins TRBV6-4 to TRBJ2-1; a weak D match, TRBD1 (5 bases). Per the germline V gene, CDR1 is MRHNA and CDR2 is SNTAGT. The length of the CDR3 is 12 residues. Trimming removed 2 bases from V and 6 bases from J, with 5 bases in between. DNA for the CDR3: TGTGCCAGCAGTGACACAGGCAATGAGCAGTTCTTC. Its translation is CASSDTGNEQFF.